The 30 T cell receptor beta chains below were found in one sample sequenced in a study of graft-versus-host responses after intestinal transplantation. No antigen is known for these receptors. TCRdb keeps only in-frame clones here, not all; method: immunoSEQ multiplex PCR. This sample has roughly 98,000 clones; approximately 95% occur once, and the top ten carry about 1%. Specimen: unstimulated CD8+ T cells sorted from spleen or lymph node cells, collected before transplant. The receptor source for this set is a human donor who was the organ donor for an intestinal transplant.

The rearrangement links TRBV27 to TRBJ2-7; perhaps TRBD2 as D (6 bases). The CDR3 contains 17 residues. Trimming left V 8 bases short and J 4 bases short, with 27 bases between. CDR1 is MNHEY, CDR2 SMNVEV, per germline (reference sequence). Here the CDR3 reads CASVQGTGLGGIYEQYF. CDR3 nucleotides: TGTGCCAGCGTCCAAGGGACGGGACTGGGGGGAATATACGAGCAGTACTTC.

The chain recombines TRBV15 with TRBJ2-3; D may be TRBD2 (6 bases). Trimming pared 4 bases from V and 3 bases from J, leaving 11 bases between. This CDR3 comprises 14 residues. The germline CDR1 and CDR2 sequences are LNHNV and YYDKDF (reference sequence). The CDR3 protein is CATSMMEGTDTQYF. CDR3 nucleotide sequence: TGTGCCACCAGCATGATGGAGGGAACAGATACGCAGTATTTT.

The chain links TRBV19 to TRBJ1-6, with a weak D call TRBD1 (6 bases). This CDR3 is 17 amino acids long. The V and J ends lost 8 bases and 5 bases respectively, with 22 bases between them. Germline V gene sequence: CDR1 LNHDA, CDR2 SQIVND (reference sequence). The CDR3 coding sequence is TGTGCCAGTCGAAGAGAGACCGGGACATGGCATAATTCACCCCTCCACTTT. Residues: CASRRETGTWHNSPLHF.

The CDR3 sequence is CASRTGGGDYGYTF. CDR3 bases: TGTGCCAGCAGAACGGGGGGCGGGGACTATGGCTACACCTTC. This chain joins TRBV6-5 and TRBJ1-2; D might be TRBD1 (6 bases). This CDR3 comprises 14 residues. Germline loops: CDR1 MNHEY, CDR2 SVGAGI. Trimming shortened V by 6 bases and J by 3 bases, and 14 bases separated the two germline ends.

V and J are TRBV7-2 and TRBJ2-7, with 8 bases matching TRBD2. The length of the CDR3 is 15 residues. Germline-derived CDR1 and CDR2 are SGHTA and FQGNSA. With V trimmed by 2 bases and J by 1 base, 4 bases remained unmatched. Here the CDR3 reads CASSLRAGVSYEQYF. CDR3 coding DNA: TGTGCCAGCAGCTTACGAGCGGGAGTGTCCTACGAGCAGTACTTC. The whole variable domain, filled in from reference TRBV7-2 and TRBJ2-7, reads GAGVSQSPSNKVTEKGKDVELRCDPISGHTALYWYRQSLGQGLEFLIYFQGNSAPDKSGLPSDRFSAERTGGSVSTLTIQRTQQEDSAVYLCASSLRAGVSYEQYFGPGTRLTVT.

The CDR3, as DNA: TGTGCCAGCAACCGCGGGAGGCACGTGGGGAATGAGCAGTTCTTC. Translation: CASNRGRHVGNEQFF. V gene TRBV6-6 combines with J gene TRBJ2-1, with 8 bases that match TRBD2. With 7 bases clipped from V and 7 bases from J, the junction kept 12 bases outside the gene matches. The length of the CDR3 is 15 residues. CDR1 is MNHNY, CDR2 SVGAGI, per germline (reference sequence).

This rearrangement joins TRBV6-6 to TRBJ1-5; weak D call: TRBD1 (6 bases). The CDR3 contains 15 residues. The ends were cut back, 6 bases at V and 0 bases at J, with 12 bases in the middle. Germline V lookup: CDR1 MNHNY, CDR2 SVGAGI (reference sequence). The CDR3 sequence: CASSPQGNSNQPQHF. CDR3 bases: TGTGCCAGCAGCCCACAGGGTAATAGCAATCAGCCCCAGCATTTT.

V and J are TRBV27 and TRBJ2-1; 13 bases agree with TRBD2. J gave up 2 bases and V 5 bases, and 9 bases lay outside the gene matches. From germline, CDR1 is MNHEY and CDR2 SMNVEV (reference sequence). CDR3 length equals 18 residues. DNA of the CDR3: TGTGCCAGCAGTCACATAGGACTAGCGGGAGTGACCTACAATGAGCAGTTCTTC. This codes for CASSHIGLAGVTYNEQFF.

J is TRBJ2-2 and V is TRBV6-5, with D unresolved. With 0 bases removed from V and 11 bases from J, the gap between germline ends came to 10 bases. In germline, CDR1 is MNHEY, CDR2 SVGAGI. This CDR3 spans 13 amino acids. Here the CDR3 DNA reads TGTGCCAGCAGTTACTCGAGGTCACTTGAGCTGTTTTTT. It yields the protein CASSYSRSLELFF.

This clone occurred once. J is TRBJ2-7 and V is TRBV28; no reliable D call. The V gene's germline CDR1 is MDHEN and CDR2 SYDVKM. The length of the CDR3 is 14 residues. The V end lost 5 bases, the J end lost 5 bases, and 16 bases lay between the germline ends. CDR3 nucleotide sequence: TGTGCCAGCAGTCTCCGACTCGCCGAGCACGAGCAGTACTTC. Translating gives CASSLRLAEHEQYF.

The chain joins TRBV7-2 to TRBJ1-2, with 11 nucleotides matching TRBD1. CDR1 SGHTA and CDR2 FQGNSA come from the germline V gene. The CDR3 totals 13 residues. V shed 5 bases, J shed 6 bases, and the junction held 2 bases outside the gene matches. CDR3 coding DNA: TGTGCCAGCAGCATGGGACAGGGGGATGGCTACACCTTC. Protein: CASSMGQGDGYTF.

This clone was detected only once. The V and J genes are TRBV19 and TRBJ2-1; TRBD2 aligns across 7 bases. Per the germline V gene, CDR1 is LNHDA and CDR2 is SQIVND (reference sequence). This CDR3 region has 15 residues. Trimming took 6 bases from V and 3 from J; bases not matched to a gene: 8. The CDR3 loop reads CASSLLSSGYNEQFF. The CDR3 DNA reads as TGTGCCAGTAGCCTCCTCTCTAGCGGCTACAATGAGCAGTTCTTC.

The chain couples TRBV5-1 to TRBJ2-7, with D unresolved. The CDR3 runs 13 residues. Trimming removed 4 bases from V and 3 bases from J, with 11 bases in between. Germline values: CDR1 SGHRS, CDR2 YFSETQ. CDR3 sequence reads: CASSDPGIYEQYF. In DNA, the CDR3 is TGCGCCAGCAGCGATCCAGGAATCTACGAGCAGTACTTC.

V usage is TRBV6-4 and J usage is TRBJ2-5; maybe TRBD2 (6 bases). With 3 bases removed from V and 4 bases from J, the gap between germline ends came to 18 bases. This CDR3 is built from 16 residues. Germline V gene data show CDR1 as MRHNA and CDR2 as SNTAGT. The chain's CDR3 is CASSETSSEGRETQYF. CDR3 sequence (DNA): TGTGCCAGCAGTGAGACTTCTAGCGAGGGGAGAGAGACCCAGTACTTC.

The CDR3 DNA reads as TGTGCCAGCAGACTAAGCAGCGGCTACAACGAGCAGTACTTC. Translation gives CASRLSSGYNEQYF. This chain uses TRBV27 with TRBJ2-7; D might be TRBD2 (5 bases). The ends were cut back, 6 bases at V and 5 bases at J, with 17 bases in the middle. This CDR3 contains 14 residues. Germline loops: CDR1 MNHEY, CDR2 SMNVEV (reference sequence).

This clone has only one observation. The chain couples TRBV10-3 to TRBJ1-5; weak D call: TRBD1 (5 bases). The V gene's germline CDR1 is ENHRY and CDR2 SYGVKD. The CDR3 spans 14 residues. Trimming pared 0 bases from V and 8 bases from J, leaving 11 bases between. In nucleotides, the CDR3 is TGTGCCATCAGTGAGTCCCAGGAGGGGAAGCCCCAGCATTTT. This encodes CAISESQEGKPQHF.

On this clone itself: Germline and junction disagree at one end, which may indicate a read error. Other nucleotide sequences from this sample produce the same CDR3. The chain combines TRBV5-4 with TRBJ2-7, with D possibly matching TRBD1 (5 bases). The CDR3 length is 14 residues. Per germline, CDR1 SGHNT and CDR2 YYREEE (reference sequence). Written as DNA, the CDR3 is TGTGCCAGCAGCTTTGGCCAGGGCTCCTACGAACAGTACTTC. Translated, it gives CASSFGQGSYEQYF.

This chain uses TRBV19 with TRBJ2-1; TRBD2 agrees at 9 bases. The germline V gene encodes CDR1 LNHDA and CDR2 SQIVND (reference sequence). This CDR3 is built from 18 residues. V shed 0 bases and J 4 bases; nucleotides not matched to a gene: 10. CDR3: CASSIDRRLAAFYNEQFF. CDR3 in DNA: TGTGCCAGTAGTATAGATCGGAGACTAGCGGCTTTTTACAATGAGCAGTTCTTC. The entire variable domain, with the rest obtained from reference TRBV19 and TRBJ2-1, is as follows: DGGITQSPKYLFRKEGQNVTLSCEQNLNHDAMYWYRQDPGQGLRLIYYSQIVNDFQKGDIAEGYSVSREKKESFPLTVTSAQKNPTAFYLCASSIDRRLAAFYNEQFFGPGTRLTVL.

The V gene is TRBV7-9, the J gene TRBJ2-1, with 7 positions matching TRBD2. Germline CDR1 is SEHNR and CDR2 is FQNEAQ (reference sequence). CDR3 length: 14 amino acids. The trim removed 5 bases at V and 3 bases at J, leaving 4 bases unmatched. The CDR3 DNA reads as TGTGCCAGCAGCCCCTGGGAGGGCTACAATGAGCAGTTCTTC. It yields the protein CASSPWEGYNEQFF.

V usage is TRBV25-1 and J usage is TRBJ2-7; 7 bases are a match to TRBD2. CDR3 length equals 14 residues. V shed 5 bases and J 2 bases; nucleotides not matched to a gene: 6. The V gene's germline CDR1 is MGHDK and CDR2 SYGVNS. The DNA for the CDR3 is TGTGCCAGCAGTTTCGGGGGGAGGGCCTACGAGCAGTACTTC. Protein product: CASSFGGRAYEQYF.

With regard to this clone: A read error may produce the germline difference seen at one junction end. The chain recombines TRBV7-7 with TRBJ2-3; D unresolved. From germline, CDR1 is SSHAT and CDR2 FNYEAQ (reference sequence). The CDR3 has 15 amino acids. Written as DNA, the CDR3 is TGTGCTAGCAGCTTGAGTCTAGATCCGATGGATACGCAGTATTTT. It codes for CASSLSLDPMDTQYF.

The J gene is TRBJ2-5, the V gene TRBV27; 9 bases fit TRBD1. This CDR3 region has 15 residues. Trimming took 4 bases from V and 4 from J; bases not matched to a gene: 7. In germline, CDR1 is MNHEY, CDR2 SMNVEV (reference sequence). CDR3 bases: TGTGCCAGCAGTTCCGGGACAGGGCCCAGAGAGACCCAGTACTTC. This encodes CASSSGTGPRETQYF.

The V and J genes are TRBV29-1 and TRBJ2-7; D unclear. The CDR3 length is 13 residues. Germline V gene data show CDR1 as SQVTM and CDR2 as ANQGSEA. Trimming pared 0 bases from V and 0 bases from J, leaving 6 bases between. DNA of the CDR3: TGCAGCGTTGAAGATCAGGCCTCCTACGAGCAGTACTTC. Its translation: CSVEDQASYEQYF.

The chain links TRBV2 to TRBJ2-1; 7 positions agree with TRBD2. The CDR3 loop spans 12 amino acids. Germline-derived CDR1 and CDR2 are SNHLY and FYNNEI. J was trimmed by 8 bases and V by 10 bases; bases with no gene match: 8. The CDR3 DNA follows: TGTGCCACCCTTATCGCGGGGGATGAGCAGTTCTTC. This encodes CATLIAGDEQFF. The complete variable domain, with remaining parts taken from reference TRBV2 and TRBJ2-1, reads EPEVTQTPSHQVTQMGQEVILRCVPISNHLYFYWYRQILGQKVEFLVSFYNNEISEKSEIFDDQFSVERPDGSNFTLKIRSTKLEDSAMYFCATLIAGDEQFFGPGTRLTVL.

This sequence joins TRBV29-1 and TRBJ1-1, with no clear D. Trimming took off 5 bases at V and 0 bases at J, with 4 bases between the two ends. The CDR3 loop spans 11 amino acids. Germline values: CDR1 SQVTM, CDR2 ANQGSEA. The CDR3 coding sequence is TGCAGCGTTCGGGTGAACACTGAAGCTTTCTTT. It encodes CSVRVNTEAFF.

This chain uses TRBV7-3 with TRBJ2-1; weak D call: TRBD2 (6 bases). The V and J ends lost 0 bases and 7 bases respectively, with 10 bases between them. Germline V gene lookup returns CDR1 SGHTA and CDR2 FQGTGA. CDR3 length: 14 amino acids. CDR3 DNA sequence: TGTGCCAGCAGCTTAACGCCTCGGGGGAATGAGCAGTTCTTC. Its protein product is CASSLTPRGNEQFF.

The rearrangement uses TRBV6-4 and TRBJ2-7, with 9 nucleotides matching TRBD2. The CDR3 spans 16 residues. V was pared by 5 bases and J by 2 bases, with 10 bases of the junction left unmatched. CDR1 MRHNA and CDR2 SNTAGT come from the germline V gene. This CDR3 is CASSPGTSLAPYEQYF. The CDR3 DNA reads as TGTGCCAGCAGTCCCGGGACTAGCTTGGCCCCCTACGAGCAGTACTTC.

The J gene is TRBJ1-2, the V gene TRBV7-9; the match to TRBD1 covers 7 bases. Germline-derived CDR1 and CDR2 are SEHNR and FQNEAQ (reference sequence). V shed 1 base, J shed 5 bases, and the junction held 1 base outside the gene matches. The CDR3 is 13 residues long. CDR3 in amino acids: CASSLEGAYGYTF. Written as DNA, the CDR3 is TGTGCCAGCAGCTTAGAGGGGGCGTATGGCTACACCTTC.

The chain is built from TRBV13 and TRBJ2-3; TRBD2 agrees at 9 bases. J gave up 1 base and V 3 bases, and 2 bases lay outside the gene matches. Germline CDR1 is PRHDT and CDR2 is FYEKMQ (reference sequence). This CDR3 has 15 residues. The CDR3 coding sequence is TGTGCCAGCAGCTTGACTAGCGGCCGCACAGATACGCAGTATTTT. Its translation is CASSLTSGRTDTQYF.

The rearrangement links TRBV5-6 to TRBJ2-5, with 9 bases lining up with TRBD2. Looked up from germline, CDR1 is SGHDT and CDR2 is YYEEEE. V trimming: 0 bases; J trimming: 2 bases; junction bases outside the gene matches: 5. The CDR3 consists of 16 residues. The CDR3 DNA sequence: TGTGCCAGCAGCTTGGGGGGGGCGGGAGGGCAAGAGACCCAGTACTTC. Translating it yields CASSLGGAGGQETQYF.